The sequence of this T cell receptor (beta chain) was determined in a study of T cells in Graves' hyperthyroidism and ophthalmopathy. The investigators amplified TCR beta CDR3 regions from RNA transcripts. A set of HTBI primers served as the primers for a first-round RT-PCR of the TCR CDR3. TCRdb processed the multiplex PCR reads anew with MiXCR; each CDR3 protein has one entry. Of hundreds of thousands of distinct CDR3 sequences listed, about 20% were seen once; the top ten hold roughly 44%. The cohort's ophthalmopathy patients, a group with duration under 3 months, had a Clinical Activity Score of at least 3 and a NOSPECS grade of at least 4. PBMCs were collected from an approximately 9.5 ml volume of fresh peripheral blood. The CDR3 consists of 18 residues. Germline V gene sequence: CDR1 MNHEY, CDR2 SMNVEV (reference sequence). V gave up 1 base and J gave up 1 base, with 19 bases separating them.

This clonotype originated in a man in his forties with Graves' ophthalmopathy. Sequencing used blood. The genes are TRBV27 and TRBJ1-2, with D maybe TRBD1 (5 bases). The CDR3 sequence is CASSLYPGRSTGNYGYTF. The DNA of the CDR3 is TGTGCCAGCAGTTTATACCCGGGACGGAGCACCGGTAACTATGGCTACACCTTC.